This T cell receptor beta chain derives from a study of T cell changes during pregnancy in multiple sclerosis. The CDR3 has 15 residues. The V gene lost 0 bases and the J gene lost 2 bases, with 10 bases spanning the gap. CDR1 is MNHEY and CDR2 is SVGAGI in the germline V gene. Using immunoSEQ multiplex PCR, the repertoire was profiled, and TCRdb retains in-frame clones only, with some absent. Of around 33,000 clones detected, roughly 89% appear once; the ten largest clones hold 3.5% to 4%. The gene calls are TRBV6-5 and TRBJ1-1, with D perhaps TRBD1 (5 bases). The sequence derives from a female donor with multiple sclerosis, enrolled in a pregnancy study. Source: CD8+ T cells from peripheral blood mononuclear cells, taken in the third trimester of pregnancy. The CDR3 bases are TGTGCCAGCAGTTACTCCTCCCAGGGAAACACTGAAGCTTTCTTT. This gives the protein CASSYSSQGNTEAFF.